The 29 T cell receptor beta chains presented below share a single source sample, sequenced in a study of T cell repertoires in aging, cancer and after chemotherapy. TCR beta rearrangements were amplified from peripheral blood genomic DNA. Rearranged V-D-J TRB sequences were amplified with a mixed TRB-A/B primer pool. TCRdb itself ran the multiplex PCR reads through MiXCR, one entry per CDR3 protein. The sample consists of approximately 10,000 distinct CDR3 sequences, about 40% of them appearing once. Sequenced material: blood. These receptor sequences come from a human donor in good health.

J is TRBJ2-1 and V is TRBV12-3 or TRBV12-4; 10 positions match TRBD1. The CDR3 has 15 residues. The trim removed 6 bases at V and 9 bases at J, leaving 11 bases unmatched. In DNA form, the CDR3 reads TGTGCCAGCAGGGAGACAGGGGGCAGGCGGGGTGAGCAGTTCTTC. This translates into CASRETGGRRGEQFF.

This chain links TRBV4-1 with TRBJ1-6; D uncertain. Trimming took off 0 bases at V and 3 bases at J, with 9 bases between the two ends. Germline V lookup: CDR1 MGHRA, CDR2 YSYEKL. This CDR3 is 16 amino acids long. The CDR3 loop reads CASSQDPRFYNSPLHF. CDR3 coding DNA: TGCGCCAGCAGCCAAGATCCCAGGTTCTATAATTCACCCCTCCACTTT.

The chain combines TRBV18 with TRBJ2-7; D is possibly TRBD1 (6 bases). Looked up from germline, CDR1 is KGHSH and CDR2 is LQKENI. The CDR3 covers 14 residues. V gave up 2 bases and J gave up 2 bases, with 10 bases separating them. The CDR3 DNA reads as TGTGCCAGCTCACCAACGACAGGCGCCTACGAGCAGTACTTC. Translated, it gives CASSPTTGAYEQYF.

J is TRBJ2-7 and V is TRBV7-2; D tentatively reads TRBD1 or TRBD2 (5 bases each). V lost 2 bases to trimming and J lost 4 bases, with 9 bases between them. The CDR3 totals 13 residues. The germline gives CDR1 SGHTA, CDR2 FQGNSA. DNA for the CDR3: TGTGCCAGCAGCTTAAGGGACGGGTACGAGCAGTACTTC. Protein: CASSLRDGYEQYF.

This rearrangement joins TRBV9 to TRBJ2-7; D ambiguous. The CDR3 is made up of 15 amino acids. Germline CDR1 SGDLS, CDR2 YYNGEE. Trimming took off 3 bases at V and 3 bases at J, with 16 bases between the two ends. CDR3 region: CASSATPWVNYEQYV. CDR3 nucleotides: TGTGCCAGCAGCGCGACGCCGTGGGTTAACTACGAGCAGTACGTC.

CDR3 amino acids: CASSFLGTGDEQFF. CDR3 DNA: TGTGCCAGCAGCTTCTTGGGTACGGGCGATGAGCAGTTCTTC. This chain connects TRBV7-3 to TRBJ2-1; D uncertain. The CDR3 covers 14 residues. The germline V gene encodes CDR1 SGHTA and CDR2 FQGTGA. V dropped 3 bases and J dropped 8 bases, with 14 bases sitting between them.

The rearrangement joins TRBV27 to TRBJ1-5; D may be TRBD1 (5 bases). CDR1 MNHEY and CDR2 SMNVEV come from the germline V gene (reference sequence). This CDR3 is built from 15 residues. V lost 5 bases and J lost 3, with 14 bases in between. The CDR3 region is CASSPPETANQPQHF. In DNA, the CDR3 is TGTGCCAGCAGTCCCCCCGAGACAGCCAATCAGCCCCAGCATTTT.

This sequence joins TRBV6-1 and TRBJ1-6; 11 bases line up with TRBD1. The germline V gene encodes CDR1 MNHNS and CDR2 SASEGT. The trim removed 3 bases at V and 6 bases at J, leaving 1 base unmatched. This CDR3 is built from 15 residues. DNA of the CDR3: TGTGCCAGCAGTGAGGACAGGGGGCCTAATTCACCCCTCCACTTT. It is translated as CASSEDRGPNSPLHF.

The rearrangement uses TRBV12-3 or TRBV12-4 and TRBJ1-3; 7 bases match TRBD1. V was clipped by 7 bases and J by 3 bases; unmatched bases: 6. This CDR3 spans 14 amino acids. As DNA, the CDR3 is TGTGCCAGCAAGAAGGGGGCGTGTGGAAACACCATATATTTT. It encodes CASKKGACGNTIYF.

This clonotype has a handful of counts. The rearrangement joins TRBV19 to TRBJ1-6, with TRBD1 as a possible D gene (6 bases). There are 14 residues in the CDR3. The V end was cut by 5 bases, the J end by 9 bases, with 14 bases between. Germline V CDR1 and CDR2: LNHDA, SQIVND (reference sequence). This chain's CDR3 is CASSVPGVVSPLHF. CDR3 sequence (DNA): TGTGCCAGTAGTGTCCCAGGGGTCGTTTCACCCCTCCACTTT.

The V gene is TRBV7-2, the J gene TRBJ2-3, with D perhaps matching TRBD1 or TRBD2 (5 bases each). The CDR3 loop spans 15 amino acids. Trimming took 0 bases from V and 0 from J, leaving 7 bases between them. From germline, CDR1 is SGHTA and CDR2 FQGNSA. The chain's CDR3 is CASSLAGVSTDTQYF. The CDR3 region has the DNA TGTGCCAGCAGCTTAGCGGGGGTGAGCACAGATACGCAGTATTTT.

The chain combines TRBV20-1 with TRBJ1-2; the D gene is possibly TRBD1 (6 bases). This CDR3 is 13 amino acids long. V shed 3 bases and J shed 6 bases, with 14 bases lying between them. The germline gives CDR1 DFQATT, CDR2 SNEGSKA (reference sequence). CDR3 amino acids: CSARDSLLNGYTF. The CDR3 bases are TGCAGTGCTAGGGACAGTCTTCTTAATGGCTACACCTTC.

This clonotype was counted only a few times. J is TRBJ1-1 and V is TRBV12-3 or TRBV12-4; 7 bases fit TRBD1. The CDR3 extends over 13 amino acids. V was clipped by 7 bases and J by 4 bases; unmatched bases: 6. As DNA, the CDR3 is TGTGCCAGCACCCAGAGGGACAGCACTGAAGCTTTCTTT. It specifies CASTQRDSTEAFF.

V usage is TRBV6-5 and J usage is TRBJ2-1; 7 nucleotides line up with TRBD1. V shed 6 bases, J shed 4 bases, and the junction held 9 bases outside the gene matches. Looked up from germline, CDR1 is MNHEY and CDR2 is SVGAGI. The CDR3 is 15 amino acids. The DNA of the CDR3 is TGTGCCAGCAGCTCGACAGGGATCCTTTACAATGAGCAGTTCTTC. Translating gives CASSSTGILYNEQFF.

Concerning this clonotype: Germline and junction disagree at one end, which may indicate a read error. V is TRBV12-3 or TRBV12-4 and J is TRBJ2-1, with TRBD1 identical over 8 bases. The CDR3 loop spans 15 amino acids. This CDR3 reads CASRNGDRPNNKQFF. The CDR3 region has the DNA TGTGCCAGCAGGAATGGGGACAGGCCGAACAATAAGCAGTTCTTC.

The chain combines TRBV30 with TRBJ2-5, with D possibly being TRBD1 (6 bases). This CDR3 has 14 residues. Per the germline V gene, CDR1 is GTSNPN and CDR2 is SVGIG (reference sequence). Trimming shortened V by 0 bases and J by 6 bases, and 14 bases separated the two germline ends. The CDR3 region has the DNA TGTGCCTGGAGTGTAGGGTTAGGGGGACAGACCCAGTACTTC. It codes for CAWSVGLGGQTQYF.

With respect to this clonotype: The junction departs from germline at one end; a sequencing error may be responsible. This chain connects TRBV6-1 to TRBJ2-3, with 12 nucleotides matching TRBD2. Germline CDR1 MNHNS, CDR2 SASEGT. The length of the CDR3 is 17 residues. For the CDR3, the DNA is TGTGCCATCAGTGAGCTAGGACTAGCGGGGTCCACAGATACGCAGTATTTT. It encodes CAISELGLAGSTDTQYF.

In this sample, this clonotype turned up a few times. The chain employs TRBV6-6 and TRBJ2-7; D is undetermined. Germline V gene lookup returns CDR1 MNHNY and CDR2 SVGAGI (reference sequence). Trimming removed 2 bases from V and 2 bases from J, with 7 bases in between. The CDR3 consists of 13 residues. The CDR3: CASSYGTPYEQYV. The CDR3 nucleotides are TGTGCCAGCAGTTACGGCACCCCCTACGAGCAGTACGTC.

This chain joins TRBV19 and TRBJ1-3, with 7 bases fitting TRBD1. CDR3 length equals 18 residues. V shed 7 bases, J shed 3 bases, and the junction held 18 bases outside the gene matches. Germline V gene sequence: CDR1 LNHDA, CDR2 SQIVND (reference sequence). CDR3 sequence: CASTPGWGRGSSGNTIYF. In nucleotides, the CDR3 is TGTGCCAGTACCCCCGGCTGGGGCAGGGGGTCAAGTGGAAACACCATATATTTT.

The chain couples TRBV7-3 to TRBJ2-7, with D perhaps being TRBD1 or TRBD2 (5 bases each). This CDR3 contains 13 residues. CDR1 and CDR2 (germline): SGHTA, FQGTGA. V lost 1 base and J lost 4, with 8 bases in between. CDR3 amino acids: CASSLRDGYEQYV. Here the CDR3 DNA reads TGTGCCAGCAGCTTAAGGGACGGGTACGAGCAGTACGTC.

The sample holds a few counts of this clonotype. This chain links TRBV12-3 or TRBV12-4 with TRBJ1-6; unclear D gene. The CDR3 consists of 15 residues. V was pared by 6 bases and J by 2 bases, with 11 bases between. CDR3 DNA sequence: TGTGCCAGCAGCTCGGCGGGGACCTATAATTCACCCCTCCACTTT. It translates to CASSSAGTYNSPLHF.

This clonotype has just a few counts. The chain's CDR3 is CASSSGTGGNTGELFF. CDR3 sequence (DNA): TGTGCCAGCAGTTCTGGGACAGGGGGTAACACCGGGGAGCTGTTTTTT. The chain has TRBV6-5 and TRBJ2-2; 11 bases agree with TRBD1. CDR1 is MNHEY, CDR2 SVGAGI, per germline. The CDR3 contains 16 residues. V lost 4 bases, J lost 2 bases, and 3 bases stayed unmatched.

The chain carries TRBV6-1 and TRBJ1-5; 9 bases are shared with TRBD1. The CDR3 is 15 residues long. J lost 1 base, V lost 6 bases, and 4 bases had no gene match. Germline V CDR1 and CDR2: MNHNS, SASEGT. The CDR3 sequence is CASRRDRESNQPQHF. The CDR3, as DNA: TGTGCCAGCAGGCGGGACAGGGAAAGCAATCAGCCCCAGCATTTT.

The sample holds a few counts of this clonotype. The CDR3 DNA reads TGTGCCAGCTCACCAAGGATCGGGAGGAGCACAGATACGCAGTATTTT. Its protein is CASSPRIGRSTDTQYF. The rearrangement links TRBV18 to TRBJ2-3; 7 nucleotides line up with TRBD2. J was trimmed by 0 bases and V by 2 bases; bases with no gene match: 5. This CDR3 has 16 residues. CDR1 and CDR2 (germline): KGHSH, LQKENI.

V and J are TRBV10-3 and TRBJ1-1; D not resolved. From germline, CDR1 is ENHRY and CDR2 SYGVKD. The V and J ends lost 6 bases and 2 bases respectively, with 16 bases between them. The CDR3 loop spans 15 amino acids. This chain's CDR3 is CAISSSQDLNTEAFF. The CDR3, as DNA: TGTGCCATCAGCTCGTCCCAAGACCTTAACACTGAAGCTTTCTTT.

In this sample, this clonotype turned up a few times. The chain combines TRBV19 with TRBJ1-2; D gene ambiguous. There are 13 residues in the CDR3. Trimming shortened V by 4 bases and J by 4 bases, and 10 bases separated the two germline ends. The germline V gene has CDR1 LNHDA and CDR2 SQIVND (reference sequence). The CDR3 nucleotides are TGTGCCAGTAGTACTTGGAGGGCCTATGGCTACACCTTC. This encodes CASSTWRAYGYTF.

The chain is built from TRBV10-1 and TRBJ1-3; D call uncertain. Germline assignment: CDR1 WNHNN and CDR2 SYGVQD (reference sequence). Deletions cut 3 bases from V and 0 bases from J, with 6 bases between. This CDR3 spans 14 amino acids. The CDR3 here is CASSDSSSGNTIYF. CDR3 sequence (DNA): TGCGCCAGCAGTGACAGTTCCTCTGGAAACACCATATATTTT.

CDR3 sequence (DNA): TGTGCCAGCAGCTCGGTCCATACGCAGTATTTT. Protein product: CASSSVHTQYF. This rearrangement joins TRBV7-9 to TRBJ2-3; D is undetermined. The germline V gene encodes CDR1 SEHNR and CDR2 FQNEAQ (reference sequence). This CDR3 spans 11 amino acids. The V gene lost 4 bases and the J gene lost 7 bases, with 6 bases spanning the gap.

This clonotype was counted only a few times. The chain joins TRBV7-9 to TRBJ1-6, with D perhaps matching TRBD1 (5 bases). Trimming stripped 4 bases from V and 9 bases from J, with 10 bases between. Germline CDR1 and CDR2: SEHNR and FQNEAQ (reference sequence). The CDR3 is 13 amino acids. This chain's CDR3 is CASSSEGSSPLHF. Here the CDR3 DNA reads TGTGCCAGCAGCTCCGAGGGGAGTTCACCCCTCCACTTT.